This T cell receptor beta chain was captured by sequencing in a study of CD8+ T cells in alopecia areata (dated by TCRdb to 2016 to 2019). Regarding the research as a whole: Treated patients were enrolled in an open-label pilot trial of oral tofacitinib, 5 to 10 mg twice daily, for moderate-to-severe alopecia areata. Patients received tofacitinib for 6 to 18 months and were then followed off drug for 6 months to check for delayed response and recurrence. The study used high-throughput TCRbeta sequencing to examine T cell clonal expansion in alopecia areata, in both the C3H/HeJ mouse model and human patients. Scalp tissue and sorted CD4+ and CD8+ peripheral blood T cells from patchy and totalis/universalis alopecia areata patients and from healthy controls were covered by human TCRbeta sequencing. Tofacitinib-treated patients had biopsies at baseline and at 4 and 24 weeks of treatment, with a later scalp biopsy in several patients. Clonality in the scalp was compared among normal scalp (n=4), patchy alopecia areata scalp (n=8), and alopecia totalis/universalis scalp (n=8). The RNA source kit depended on sample type: the PAXgene miRNA kit for fixed scalp, the miRNeasy kit for PBMCs, and the RNeasy kit for mouse skin. immunoSEQ multiplex PCR using 35 Vbeta forward primers and 13 Jbeta reverse primers was used to amplify TCRbeta CDR3 regions.

The time point label on this specimen signifies: baseline before oral tofacitinib. Peripheral blood and lesional scalp punch biopsies were obtained from patients with alopecia areata. PBMCs were isolated by density centrifugation and stained for CD3, CD4 and CD8, and CD4+ and CD8+ T cells were sorted on a FACSAria. Note on this clone: The antigen it binds to is not known. One base away there is no much larger clone; base qualities are not given.

Library preparation was by the immunoSEQ multiplex PCR assay. To provide template for TCR sequencing, every sample had RNA extracted and reverse transcribed into cDNA. SuperScript III was used to make first-strand cDNA, primed with a 2:1 mix of oligo-dT and random hexamers. A synthetic immune receptor repertoire was used to measure amplification bias, and any remaining bias was corrected computationally. In the paper's pipeline: Raw reads were preprocessed to remove errors, and CDR3 was defined by IMGT conventions from the conserved cysteine to phenylalanine. Clonality was computed by normalizing Shannon entropy by log2 of the number of productive unique TCRs and subtracting the result from 1. Whether scalp clones were CD4 or CD8 was inferred by matching scalp TCRbeta sequences against CD4 and CD8 repertoires sorted from blood. TCRdb re-hosts the immuneACCESS table, in-frame sequences only. Its copies lack some clones; in the studies checked, an unresolved V gene accounts for under half of them, and the cause for the rest is not known. V and J calls and clone size are copied from that table; D and trimming were computed from the DNA. The sample has 100,000 to 150,000 clones on record, around 60% of them singletons. The leading ten clones occupy 4.5% of the sample.

V is reduced by 4 bases and J by 4 bases, leaving a spacing of 12 bases between them. The germline V gene sets CDR1 to MGHDK and CDR2 to SYGVNS. The CDR3 starts with the cysteine, ends with the phenylalanine, and has 14 residues. Only the CDR3 part of the read is kept: 42 bases, read in frame from the first base. The research as a whole found: Unlike mouse skin, which is dominated by gammadelta T cells, normal human skin has resident alphabeta T cells that are also sequenced, and this complicates analysis of the scalp TCR repertoire. TCR sequences shared between patients were less clear than in mice, possibly partly because of HLA diversity in the patient population. Lesional scalp, especially in alopecia totalis/universalis, showed higher clonality and more expanded CD8+ clones than normal scalp, suggesting antigenic drive.

The origin of this receptor is a human donor with alopecia areata. The source material was CD4+ T cells sorted from blood, sampled at week 0. The sequence links TRBV25-1 to TRBJ2-3; the D segment might be TRBD1 or TRBD2, since each matches 6 bases. The nucleotide sequence reads as follows: TGTGCCAGCAGTGGGGACTCAGGGGCAGATACGCAGTATTTT. The resulting protein is CASSGDSGADTQYF.